One sample yielded the 25 T cell receptor beta chains listed below, sequenced in a study of blood T cell repertoires in COVID-19. TCRdb's copy holds only in-frame clones and misses some; the assay was immunoSEQ multiplex PCR. There are about 180,000 clones in the sample; around 80% occur only once, and about 8% lies in the top ten. The specimen was peripheral blood. Receptors were obtained from a woman in her seventies with acute or convalescent COVID-19.

V usage is TRBV19 and J usage is TRBJ2-3; 9 bases are a match to TRBD1. The junction had 8 bases not matched to a gene; V was cut back by 7 bases and J by 3 bases. CDR1 and CDR2 from the germline V gene are LNHDA and SQIVND (reference sequence). The CDR3 consists of 15 residues. Here the CDR3 reads CASNPGTGLTDTQYF. The CDR3 nucleotides are TGTGCCAGTAACCCCGGGACAGGGTTAACAGATACGCAGTATTTT.

This clone was observed a handful of times. The rearrangement uses TRBV28 and TRBJ2-1; weak D call: TRBD1 (6 bases). Germline loops: CDR1 MDHEN, CDR2 SYDVKM. Trimming removed 6 bases from V and 3 bases from J, with 15 bases in between. The CDR3 runs to 15 residues. CDR3 residues: CASRTTGRLYNEQFF. In nucleotides, the CDR3 is TGTGCCAGCAGAACAACAGGGCGGCTCTACAATGAGCAGTTCTTC.

V and J are TRBV4-1 and TRBJ2-7; weak D call: TRBD1 (5 bases). The CDR3 consists of 16 residues. Trimming removed 0 bases at V and 5 bases at J, with 17 bases between. CDR1 is MGHRA, CDR2 YSYEKL, per germline. The chain's CDR3 is CASSQDRTGSYHEQYF. The DNA for the CDR3 is TGCGCCAGCAGCCAAGATCGAACAGGTTCCTACCACGAGCAGTACTTC.

The V and J genes are TRBV6-2 or TRBV6-3 and TRBJ1-6; D gene uncertain. Deletions cut 5 bases from V and 6 bases from J, with 8 bases between. Germline CDR1 and CDR2: MNHEY and SVGEGT. The CDR3 consists of 13 residues. The CDR3 spells CASSTRINSPLHF. CDR3 sequence (DNA): TGTGCCAGCAGTACGAGGATTAATTCACCCCTCCACTTT.

The chain is built from TRBV28 and TRBJ1-6; 12 positions match TRBD1. CDR3 length: 15 amino acids. Looked up from germline, CDR1 is MDHEN and CDR2 is SYDVKM. After removal of 8 bases from V and 7 bases from J, the junction contained 6 bases not matched to a gene. The CDR3 nucleotides read TGTGCCAGCCAACCGGGACAGGGGGCGAATTCACCCCTCCACTTT. It codes for CASQPGQGANSPLHF.

The genes are TRBV7-2 and TRBJ2-1, with D possibly matching TRBD2 (5 bases). This CDR3 has 13 residues. CDR1 and CDR2 from the germline V gene are SGHTA and FQGNSA. V dropped 1 base and J dropped 8 bases, with 9 bases sitting between them. The CDR3 DNA reads TGTGCCAGCAGCTTAGGAAGCGGATATGAGCAGTTCTTC. Its translation is CASSLGSGYEQFF.

The genes are TRBV19 and TRBJ2-2; the D is unclear. CDR1 LNHDA and CDR2 SQIVND come from the germline V gene (reference sequence). V was cut by 3 bases and J by 1 base, with 12 bases left in between. The CDR3 sequence is 16 residues long. The CDR3 region is CASSMYPTLNTGELFF. CDR3 sequence (DNA): TGTGCCAGTAGTATGTACCCTACCTTGAACACCGGGGAGCTGTTTTTT.

This rearrangement joins TRBV7-2 to TRBJ2-3, with D possibly TRBD1 on 6 matching bases. The CDR3 is 16 amino acids. V gave up 1 base and J gave up 3 bases, with 14 bases separating them. Germline CDR1 SGHTA, CDR2 FQGNSA. For the CDR3, the DNA is TGTGCCAGCAGCTTAGAAGGGGGAGCGGTAACAGATACGCAGTATTTT. It codes for CASSLEGGAVTDTQYF.

This sequence joins TRBV3-1 (or the pseudogene TRBV3-2) and TRBJ2-3; a possible D gene is TRBD2 (6 bases). V lost 0 bases, J lost 3 bases, and 16 bases lay in between. The V gene's germline CDR1 is LGHDT and CDR2 YNNKEL (reference sequence). The CDR3 has 17 residues. Here the CDR3 reads CASSQDPSWRVTDTQYF. The CDR3 nucleotides are TGTGCCAGCAGCCAAGATCCCTCCTGGAGGGTGACAGATACGCAGTATTTT.

The chain has TRBV21-1 and TRBJ2-7; the table names TRBD2, a call not compared with the DNA. TRBV21-1 constitutes a pseudogene. CDR3 size: 17 residues. This CDR3 reads CASSKGLAGESGYEQYF. CDR3 nucleotide sequence: TGTGCCAGCAGCAAAGGACTAGCGGGAGAGTCGGGCTACGAGCAGTACTTC.

The chain combines TRBV4-1 with TRBJ1-2, with 11 bases matching TRBD1. CDR1 and CDR2 (germline): MGHRA, YSYEKL. This CDR3 contains 15 residues. V was clipped by 4 bases and J by 2 bases; unmatched bases: 3. Written as DNA, the CDR3 is TGCGCCAGCAGCCCACGGGACAGGGGGAACTATGGCTACACCTTC. Protein: CASSPRDRGNYGYTF.

This chain links TRBV28 with TRBJ2-1, with TRBD2 identical over 8 bases. Losses at the gene ends were 2 bases for V and 4 bases for J; bases not matched to a gene: 31. Germline V gene data show CDR1 as MDHEN and CDR2 as SYDVKM. The CDR3 extends over 24 amino acids. The CDR3 sequence: CASSLDMGLGRTMEKRELYNEQFF. CDR3 coding DNA: TGTGCCAGCAGTTTAGATATGGGTTTGGGACGGACAATGGAAAAGCGGGAGTTGTACAATGAGCAGTTCTTC.

This chain links TRBV30 with TRBJ2-3, with D hard to call. The V end lost 0 bases, the J end lost 0 bases, and 10 bases lay between the germline ends. This CDR3 has 15 residues. Germline V gene data show CDR1 as GTSNPN and CDR2 as SVGIG (reference sequence). This CDR3 reads CAWSVLAASTDTQYF. CDR3 nucleotide sequence: TGTGCCTGGAGTGTACTGGCGGCTAGCACAGATACGCAGTATTTT.

This sequence joins TRBV7-3 and TRBJ1-1; 8 bases align to TRBD1. The CDR3 is made up of 13 amino acids. Per germline, CDR1 SGHTA and CDR2 FQGTGA. The V segment lost 5 bases and the J segment 4 bases; nucleotides outside the gene matches: 3. CDR3 sequence: CASSRQGTTEAFF. Here the CDR3 DNA reads TGTGCCAGCAGCCGACAGGGGACCACTGAAGCTTTCTTT.

The chain employs TRBV30 and TRBJ2-1, with D hard to call. Per the germline V gene, CDR1 is GTSNPN and CDR2 is SVGIG (reference sequence). The CDR3 totals 13 residues. V was trimmed by 0 bases and J by 6 bases, leaving 9 bases between them. For the CDR3, the DNA is TGTGCCTGGAGTGTAAGTGGGCCCAATGAGCAGTTCTTC. Translating gives CAWSVSGPNEQFF.

The chain combines TRBV5-1 with TRBJ1-3; D uncertain. V lost 6 bases, J lost 0 bases, and 13 bases lay in between. The CDR3 extends over 15 amino acids. Germline loops: CDR1 SGHRS, CDR2 YFSETQ. The CDR3 loop reads CASTFSGYSGNTIYF. The DNA of the CDR3 is TGCGCCAGCACCTTTTCAGGTTACTCTGGAAACACCATATATTTT.

This chain connects TRBV28 to TRBJ1-5; 10 positions agree with TRBD1. This CDR3 contains 14 residues. Germline V gives CDR1 MDHEN, CDR2 SYDVKM. V trimming: 7 bases; J trimming: 7 bases; junction bases outside the gene matches: 7. CDR3 amino acids: CASIEGTGVQPQHF. CDR3 nucleotides: TGTGCCAGCATTGAAGGGACAGGGGTCCAGCCCCAGCATTTT.

V usage is TRBV20-1 and J usage is TRBJ2-7, with 8 bases lining up with TRBD1. From germline, CDR1 is DFQATT and CDR2 SNEGSKA (reference sequence). V dropped 3 bases and J dropped 6; count of bases not matched to a gene: 1. This CDR3 has 11 amino acids. The CDR3 loop reads CSARTGAEQYF. DNA of the CDR3: TGCAGTGCTAGGACAGGGGCCGAGCAGTACTTC.

The gene calls are TRBV28 and TRBJ2-7; TRBD2 aligns across 8 bases. Germline trimming cut 6 bases from V and 4 bases from J; bases unmatched to any gene: 8. The CDR3 length is 14 residues. The germline gives CDR1 MDHEN, CDR2 SYDVKM. CDR3 bases: TGTGCCAGCAGACCAGCGGGAGCTCGGTACGAGCAGTACTTC. The encoded protein is CASRPAGARYEQYF.

V gene TRBV30 combines with J gene TRBJ2-5, with TRBD2 matching over 12 bases. The CDR3 contains 13 residues. In germline, CDR1 is GTSNPN, CDR2 SVGIG (reference sequence). V shed 0 bases and J 7 bases; nucleotides not matched to a gene: 0. CDR3 region: CAWSVGLAGTQYF. The CDR3 DNA reads TGTGCCTGGAGTGTGGGACTAGCGGGGACCCAGTACTTC.

CDR3 DNA: TGCGCCAGCAGCTTGGACAGCTACTATGGCTACACCTTC. It translates to CASSLDSYYGYTF. The chain employs TRBV5-1 and TRBJ1-2; D is ambiguous. Germline CDR1 and CDR2: SGHRS and YFSETQ. This CDR3 contains 13 residues. The V gene lost 0 bases and the J gene lost 3 bases, with 6 bases spanning the gap.

This clone was detected once. This rearrangement joins TRBV5-1 to TRBJ2-3; no reliable D call. The CDR3 is 14 amino acids. With 8 bases removed from V and 0 bases from J, the gap between germline ends came to 13 bases. Per germline, CDR1 SGHRS and CDR2 YFSETQ. Written as DNA, the CDR3 is TGCGCCAGTAAGAGCCTTTCTAGCACAGATACGCAGTATTTT. This sequence encodes CASKSLSSTDTQYF.

This chain links TRBV2 with TRBJ1-5; TRBD1 matches 8 bases. CDR1 is SNHLY, CDR2 FYNNEI, per germline. The CDR3 is 15 amino acids. V lost 1 base, J lost 6 bases, and 5 bases stayed unmatched. The CDR3 is CASSEVQGAVQPQHF. The CDR3 DNA reads as TGTGCCAGCAGTGAAGTCCAGGGGGCTGTTCAGCCCCAGCATTTT. Full variable domain (outside the CDR3, taken from reference TRBV2 and TRBJ1-5): EPEVTQTPSHQVTQMGQEVILRCVPISNHLYFYWYRQILGQKVEFLVSFYNNEISEKSEIFDDQFSVERPDGSNFTLKIRSTKLEDSAMYFCASSEVQGAVQPQHFGDGTRLSIL.

The rearrangement uses TRBV2 and TRBJ1-4, with a tentative D call TRBD1 (5 bases). V was cut by 6 bases and J by 4 bases, with 12 bases left in between. This CDR3 is built from 14 residues. Germline assignment: CDR1 SNHLY and CDR2 FYNNEI. The CDR3: CASRGRGINEKLFF. The CDR3 bases are TGTGCCAGCAGGGGGCGGGGGATTAATGAAAAACTGTTTTTT.

The CDR3 DNA follows: TGTGCCAGCAGTTACTCGACTAGCGGGGGGGCAGGTGAGCAGTTCTTC. It codes for CASSYSTSGGAGEQFF. This chain uses TRBV6-6 with TRBJ2-1; 14 bases align to TRBD2. The length of the CDR3 is 16 residues. Germline CDR1 reads MNHNY; CDR2 reads SVGAGI (reference sequence). Trimming removed 0 bases from V and 9 bases from J; junction bases left unmatched: 4.